A single sample is the source of the 21 T cell receptor beta chains below, sequenced in a study of cytomegalovirus exposure and HLA in healthy donors. PCR was performed using 60 Vbeta and 13 Jbeta primers. Assay used: immunoSEQ multiplex PCR; TCRdb lists only in-frame clones, some missing. The data hold some 90,000 clones, with around three quarters observed a single time. Sequencing was carried out using PBMCs. Receptors originate from a man in his thirties or forties in good health and CMV-seronegative.

The CDR3 bases are TGTGCCATCAGTGAGACTAGCGGGATAGCAGATACGCAGTATTTT. The encoded protein is CAISETSGIADTQYF. The chain employs TRBV10-3 and TRBJ2-3; 10 nucleotides agree with TRBD2. The V gene's germline CDR1 is ENHRY and CDR2 SYGVKD. Trimming took 2 bases from V and 4 from J; bases not matched to a gene: 3. CDR3 length: 15 residues.

This clone was detected once. The CDR3 here is CATSSHAEAPNQPQHF. CDR3 DNA sequence: TGTGCCACCAGCAGCCACGCCGAGGCACCGAATCAGCCCCAGCATTTT. The rearrangement joins TRBV15 to TRBJ1-5; D uncertain. This CDR3 is 16 amino acids long. CDR1 and CDR2 (germline): LNHNV, YYDKDF (reference sequence). Trimming took 3 bases from V and 4 from J, leaving 16 bases between them.

The chain combines TRBV5-4 with TRBJ2-7; 9 bases align to TRBD1. Unmatched junction bases numbered 5, after V lost 4 bases and J lost 6 bases. CDR1 and CDR2 from the germline V gene are SGHNT and YYREEE (reference sequence). CDR3 length equals 13 residues. The CDR3 DNA follows: TGTGCCAGCAGCCCCGGGACAGGGCCCGAGCAGTACGTC. Protein product: CASSPGTGPEQYV.

This chain connects TRBV19 to TRBJ1-5, with 7 nucleotides matching TRBD1. The CDR3 runs 17 residues. V lost 4 bases and J lost 0; bases outside the gene matches: 9. Germline V gene lookup returns CDR1 LNHDA and CDR2 SQIVND (reference sequence). The CDR3 nucleotides are TGTGCCAGTAGTACCCAACAGGGGAAGGTTAGCAATCAGCCCCAGCATTTT. This encodes CASSTQQGKVSNQPQHF.

This clone was detected only a few times. V is TRBV5-1 and J is TRBJ1-2, with D tentatively TRBD1 (6 bases). This CDR3 is built from 14 residues. CDR1 is SGHRS, CDR2 YFSETQ, per germline. V was shortened by 2 bases and J by 2 bases, with 10 bases between the two germline ends. CDR3 coding DNA: TGCGCCAGCAGCTTTGAAGGACAGAACTATGGCTACACCTTC. The encoded protein is CASSFEGQNYGYTF. Full variable domain (rest looked up from reference TRBV5-1 and TRBJ1-2): KAGVTQTPRYLIKTRGQQVTLSCSPISGHRSVSWYQQTPGQGLQFLFEYFSETQRNKGNFPGRFSGRQFSNSRSEMNVSTLELGDSALYLCASSFEGQNYGYTFGSGTRLTVV.

This rearrangement joins TRBV11-3 to TRBJ2-5; 9 bases fit TRBD2. The CDR3 runs 16 residues. In germline, CDR1 is SGHNT, CDR2 YENEEA. The junction had 11 bases not matched to a gene; V was cut back by 6 bases and J by 3 bases. The CDR3 loop is CASRERVAGAKETQYF. The CDR3 nucleotides read TGTGCCAGCAGGGAGAGGGTAGCGGGAGCCAAAGAGACCCAGTACTTC.

This sequence joins TRBV10-3 and TRBJ2-2, with D uncertain. The CDR3 spans 15 residues. Germline V gene sequence: CDR1 ENHRY, CDR2 SYGVKD. V was clipped by 2 bases and J by 4 bases, with 11 bases between them. The CDR3 nucleotides are TGTGCCATCAGTGAGCTTAGTCGTGGCACCGGGGAGCTGTTTTTT. This gives the protein CAISELSRGTGELFF.

The chain carries TRBV7-6 and TRBJ1-3; D is possibly TRBD1 (5 bases). Germline V CDR1 and CDR2: SGHVS, FNYEAQ. CDR3 length equals 16 residues. The V gene lost 5 bases and the J gene lost 0 bases, with 14 bases spanning the gap. CDR3: CASSRPERGSGNTIYF. CDR3 nucleotide sequence: TGTGCCAGCAGCCGTCCGGAAAGGGGCTCTGGAAACACCATATATTTT.

The chain combines TRBV2 with TRBJ2-1; weak D call: TRBD2 (6 bases). The V end was cut by 6 bases, the J end by 0 bases, with 12 bases between. From germline, CDR1 is SNHLY and CDR2 FYNNEI. The CDR3 runs 15 residues. The CDR3 sequence is CASRPGTDSYNEQFF. Written as DNA, the CDR3 is TGTGCCAGCAGGCCCGGGACTGACTCCTACAATGAGCAGTTCTTC.

This clone was detected a few times. The chain uses TRBV14 and TRBJ2-5, with TRBD2 matching over 9 bases. The V and J ends lost 4 bases and 3 bases, in that order; junction bases with no gene match: 6. Per germline, CDR1 SGHDN and CDR2 FVKESK. The CDR3 covers 15 residues. In nucleotides, the CDR3 is TGTGCCAGCAGCCCCAGGGCTAGCGGGGAAGAGACCCAGTACTTC. Its protein is CASSPRASGEETQYF.

The V and J genes are TRBV6-1 and TRBJ2-7; D unclear. The CDR3 sequence is 13 residues long. V was cut by 1 base and J by 2 bases, with 6 bases left in between. CDR1 is MNHNS and CDR2 is SASEGT in the germline V gene. For the CDR3, the DNA is TGTGCCAGCAGTGAAGGACACCCCTACGAGCAGTACGTC. It yields the protein CASSEGHPYEQYV.

This clone occurred a few times. The rearrangement links TRBV13 to TRBJ2-4; 10 bases are a match to TRBD1. CDR3 length: 16 amino acids. The germline V gene has CDR1 PRHDT and CDR2 FYEKMQ (reference sequence). After removal of 5 bases from V and 6 bases from J, the junction contained 10 bases not matched to a gene. The CDR3 protein is CASSATGGEDSNIQYF. In DNA form, the CDR3 reads TGTGCCAGCAGCGCGACAGGGGGCGAGGACTCAAACATTCAGTACTTC.

The chain recombines TRBV19 with TRBJ1-2, with D perhaps matching TRBD1 (5 bases). Trimming stripped 5 bases from V and 3 bases from J, with 13 bases between. The germline gives CDR1 LNHDA, CDR2 SQIVND (reference sequence). CDR3 size: 14 residues. The CDR3 protein is CASSYPGKYYGYTF. The CDR3 coding sequence is TGTGCCAGTAGTTACCCAGGGAAGTACTATGGCTACACCTTC.

The chain combines TRBV11-2 with TRBJ1-1; tentatively, D is TRBD1 (6 bases). The CDR3 has 15 amino acids. Looked up from germline, CDR1 is SGHAT and CDR2 is FQNNGV. The V and J ends lost 7 bases and 1 base respectively, with 16 bases between them. The CDR3 region has the DNA TGTGCCAGCACCCTCAATCCGGACAGGAACACTGAAGCTTTCTTT. It encodes CASTLNPDRNTEAFF. The full variable domain, rest sourced from reference TRBV11-2 and TRBJ1-1, is EAGVAQSPRYKIIEKRQSVAFWCNPISGHATLYWYQQILGQGPKLLIQFQNNGVVDDSQLPKDRFSAERLKGVDSTLKIQPAKLEDSAVYLCASTLNPDRNTEAFFGQGTRLTVV.

This clone has just one count. The chain has TRBV7-6 and TRBJ1-1, with D perhaps matching TRBD1 (5 bases). Trimming pared 4 bases from V and 0 bases from J, leaving 12 bases between. The CDR3 has 15 amino acids. Per germline, CDR1 SGHVS and CDR2 FNYEAQ. Here the CDR3 reads CASSSAGGMNTEAFF. For the CDR3, the DNA is TGTGCCAGCAGCTCCGCCGGGGGGATGAACACTGAAGCTTTCTTT.

The gene calls are TRBV4-1 and TRBJ2-1, with D possibly being TRBD2 (5 bases). Deletions cut 3 bases from V and 0 bases from J, with 15 bases between. CDR1 MGHRA and CDR2 YSYEKL come from the germline V gene. The CDR3 has 17 amino acids. The CDR3 here is CASSHRGLQSSYNEQFF. CDR3 DNA sequence: TGCGCCAGCAGCCACAGAGGGCTTCAGAGCTCCTACAATGAGCAGTTCTTC.

V is TRBV16 and J is TRBJ2-7, with D tentatively TRBD2 (6 bases). Germline V lookup: CDR1 KGHSY, CDR2 FQNENV. V lost 4 bases to trimming and J lost 3 bases, with 13 bases between them. This CDR3 has 14 amino acids. The CDR3 region is CASSPRGGRYEQYF. The CDR3, as DNA: TGTGCCAGCAGCCCCCGTGGAGGGCGCTACGAGCAGTACTTC. The variable domain in full, completed from reference TRBV16 and TRBJ2-7, reads GEEVAQTPKHLVRGEGQKAKLYCAPIKGHSYVFWYQQVLKNEFKFLISFQNENVFDETGMPKERFSAKCLPNSPCSLEIQATKLEDSAVYFCASSPRGGRYEQYFGPGTRLTVT.

The chain combines TRBV28 with TRBJ1-2; 8 bases map to TRBD1. The V segment lost 5 bases and the J segment 4 bases; nucleotides outside the gene matches: 9. The CDR3 is made up of 15 amino acids. The germline CDR1 and CDR2 sequences are MDHEN and SYDVKM. As DNA, the CDR3 is TGTGCCAGCAGTCCCCGGACAGGGTTTGCCTATGGCTACACCTTC. Translated, it gives CASSPRTGFAYGYTF.

This sequence joins TRBV19 and TRBJ2-1; maybe TRBD2 (5 bases). Between the trimmed V and J ends, which lost 2 bases and 6 bases, there was a span of 11 bases. This CDR3 region has 14 residues. The germline V gene encodes CDR1 LNHDA and CDR2 SQIVND (reference sequence). CDR3 in amino acids: CASSISLTTNEQFF. The DNA for the CDR3 is TGTGCCAGTAGTATAAGTCTGACTACCAATGAGCAGTTCTTC. Based on the CDR3 plus reference TRBV19 and TRBJ2-1, the full variable domain is DGGITQSPKYLFRKEGQNVTLSCEQNLNHDAMYWYRQDPGQGLRLIYYSQIVNDFQKGDIAEGYSVSREKKESFPLTVTSAQKNPTAFYLCASSISLTTNEQFFGPGTRLTVL.

This clone was counted a few times. This chain joins TRBV29-1 and TRBJ2-1; D perhaps matches TRBD1 (6 bases). The CDR3 runs 14 residues. Trimming pared 2 bases from V and 4 bases from J, leaving 12 bases between. Germline CDR1 SQVTM, CDR2 ANQGSEA. The CDR3 region is CSVETGSLYNEQFF. The CDR3 coding sequence is TGCAGCGTTGAAACAGGGTCCCTTTACAATGAGCAGTTCTTC.

The chain combines TRBV4-1 with TRBJ2-7; 12 bases match TRBD2. The CDR3 loop spans 14 amino acids. Trimming cost V 1 base and J 6 bases; bases outside gene matches: 1. Germline lookup yields CDR1 MGHRA and CDR2 YSYEKL. CDR3 bases: TGCGCCAGCAGCCAAGGGGGACTAGCGGGCGAGCAGTACGTC. Translated: CASSQGGLAGEQYV.